This T cell receptor beta chain was profiled in a study of T cells in Graves' hyperthyroidism and ophthalmopathy (dated by TCRdb to the late 2010s). For context, the study as a whole: Peripheral blood was sampled at the time of initial diagnosis, prior to any treatment. The paper reports TCR Vbeta CDR3 sequencing of roughly 140 peripheral blood samples: under 45 ophthalmopathy, around 80 hyperthyroidism and about 17 progressor patients. To identify TCR V-J signatures that set the groups apart, the researchers used a discovery cohort of 90 to 100 patients, made up of 40 to 45 with Graves' ophthalmopathy and around 58 with stable Graves' hyperthyroidism. After blood sampling, hyperthyroidism patients were treated with methimazole at a starting dose of 30 mg daily, and ophthalmopathy patients were treated with high-dose intravenous methylprednisolone. The study also compared thyroid tissue and blood T-cell repertoires from 6 or 7 Graves' hyperthyroidism patients. Prospective prediction of ophthalmopathy was tested in an independent validation cohort of fewer than 20 hyperthyroidism patients and 17 patients who later progressed to ophthalmopathy. The 95 to 100 discovery patients were randomly split 7:3 into training and test sets.

Graves' hyperthyroidism was defined as stable when no progression to ophthalmopathy occurred over 18 months of follow-up. Hyperthyroidism patients were newly diagnosed, had a disease duration of under 2 months, and were aged 18 to 65 years. Any patient with an uncontrolled infection, another autoimmune disease, pregnancy or lactation was excluded. Diagnoses were established on the basis of clinical symptoms, serum thyroxine and TRAb, thyroid ultrasound, and orbital computed tomography. PBMCs were separated from roughly 10 ml of fresh peripheral blood using Ficoll-Paque density gradient centrifugation. Trizol reagent was used to extract total RNA, and RNA quality was then checked on an Agilent 2100 Bioanalyzer. The full study reports these points: In validation, progression to ophthalmopathy was predicted by the model with more than 65% sensitivity and approximately 78% specificity, a median of about 6.8 months before onset. No statistical method was used to fix the sample size in advance, and group allocation was not hidden from the investigators. Most expanded thyroid clonotypes (frequency above 0.001) were also detected in blood, suggesting blood repertoires may reflect thyroid immune responses. In cross-validation, a model built on a 13 V-J signature told ophthalmopathy apart from stable hyperthyroidism with approximately 91% sensitivity and roughly 81% specificity, and in testing the same model reached 80%/75%.

This clonotype was counted a few times. Its binding antigen is unknown. It has no much larger one-base neighbor in the sample; base qualities were not kept. The TCR beta CDR3 regions were amplified from the RNA transcripts. For the first round of RT-PCR on the TCR CDR3, the HTBI primer set was used together with the Qiagen OneStep RT-PCR kit. The libraries were constructed in a second round of multiplex PCR and then size-selected and purified. Sequencing of the libraries was done on an Illumina HiSeq2000 using paired-end 100 bp reads. Per the source publication's procedure: SOAPnuke was used to process the raw data, throwing out any read that contained adapters or uncalled bases, had a mean Phred below 15, or lacked an exact constant-primer or identifier match. High-quality paired reads were merged with COPE v1.2.5, and unique nucleotide sequences were defined as clonotypes. Clonotypes were aligned to IMGT TRBV, TRBD and TRBJ reference segments using MiTCR v1.1. Analysis was restricted to V-J combinations with a frequency above 0.0001, which covered about 99% of repertoires. The TCS score was defined as the ratio of F50 (clonal expansion) to E x V (chaos), calculated using BLOSUM62-based TCRdist between CDR3 peptides within each V-J. Welch's t-statistics and random forest reduced roughly 540 V-J features to fewer than 15, which were used in a naive Bayes classifier (R e1071). The raw public reads went through TCRdb reprocessing: fastp at Q25, MiXCR clone calling, in-frame beta chains kept. Rows with one shared CDR3 protein collapse into an entry with the most common genes and DNA. TCRdb's processing, not the authors' own work, is the source of the V and J calls. The sample table contains 650,000 to 700,000 distinct CDR3 sequences; only one count was recorded for 17% of them. Together, the top ten hold about 14% of the sample.

Sequencing used blood. This clonotype was sampled from a man aged 50-59 years with Graves' hyperthyroidism.

The DNA is TGTGCCACTCGTAGCGGGCGGGAGGGTCCCTCCTACAATGAGCAGTTCTTC. Protein translation: CATRSGREGPSYNEQFF. This sequence uses TRBV28 and TRBJ2-1, with 9 bases aligning to TRBD2. From the germline V gene, CDR1 is MDHEN and CDR2 is SYDVKM. V is pruned by 10 bases and J by 0 bases, leaving 13 bases of the junction without a gene match. From cysteine to phenylalanine, the CDR3 is 17 amino acids long. The retained sequence is limited to the CDR3, 51 bases, with the frame set at the first base.